This T cell receptor (beta chain) derives from a study of early T cells in non-severe SARS-CoV-2 infection. Findings of the study overall: Using VDJdb, the matching emphasized anti-spike CD8 responses while missing private and CD4 specificities.

Unique molecular identifiers were attached to individual cDNA molecules. TCRdb passed the 5' RACE reads through MiXCR, listing each CDR3 protein once. The sample shows 80,000 to 95,000 distinct CDR3 sequences, around 16% of them seen only once. Points on this clonotype: Its antigen is currently unknown.

This clonotype was sampled from an adult who was a healthcare worker with PCR-confirmed SARS-CoV-2 infection or an uninfected control (not recorded which). The sequenced sample was whole blood, obtained at baseline.

DNA of the CDR3: TGCGCCAGCAGCCCTCGCCGGGGCTATGGCTACACCTTC. Translation gives CASSPRRGYGYTF. V is TRBV4-1 and J is TRBJ1-2; D ambiguous. Between the trimmed V and J ends, which lost 4 bases and 4 bases, there was a span of 10 bases. The CDR3 consists of 13 residues. CDR1 and CDR2 from the germline V gene are MGHRA and YSYEKL.